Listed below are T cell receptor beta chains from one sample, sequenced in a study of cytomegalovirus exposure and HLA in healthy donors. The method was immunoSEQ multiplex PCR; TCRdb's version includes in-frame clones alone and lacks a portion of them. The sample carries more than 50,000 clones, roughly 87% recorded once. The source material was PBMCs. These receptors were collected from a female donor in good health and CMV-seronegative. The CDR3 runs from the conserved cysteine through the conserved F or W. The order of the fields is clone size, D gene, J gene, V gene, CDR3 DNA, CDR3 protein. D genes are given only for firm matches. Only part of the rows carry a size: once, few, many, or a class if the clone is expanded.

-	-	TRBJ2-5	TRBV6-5	TGTGCCAGCAGTTACTTCGGGATCCAAGAGACCCAGTACTTC	CASSYFGIQETQYF
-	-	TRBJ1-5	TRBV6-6	TGTGCCAGCAGTAAGGGAGATAGCAATCAGCCCCAGCATTTT	CASSKGDSNQPQHF
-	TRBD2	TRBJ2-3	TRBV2	TGTGCCAGCAGAAGACTAGCGGTTACAACAGATACGCAGTATTTT	CASRRLAVTTDTQYF
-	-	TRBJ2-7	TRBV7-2	TGTGCCAGCAGCTTATATTCCGAGCAGTACTTC	CASSLYSEQYF
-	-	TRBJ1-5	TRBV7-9	TGTTCCAGCAGCCTCGGGGAGTGGGACAATCAGCCCCAGCATTTT	CSSSLGEWDNQPQHF
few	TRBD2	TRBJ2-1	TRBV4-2	TGTGCCAGCAGCCAAGATGGGACTAGCGGCTACAATGAGCAGTTCTTC	CASSQDGTSGYNEQFF
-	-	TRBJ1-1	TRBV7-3	TGTGCCAGCAGCCCAAAAGCAGGCCGGAAGTGGGCTCCCGCTGAAGCTTTCTTT	CASSPKAGRKWAPAEAFF
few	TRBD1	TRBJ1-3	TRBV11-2	TGTGCCAGCAGCTTTGGCTGGACAGGGGTGGAGGGAAACACCATATATTTT	CASSFGWTGVEGNTIYF
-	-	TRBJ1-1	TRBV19	TGTGCCACCCGAGGGGGGGCTGAAGCTTTCTTT	CATRGGAEAFF
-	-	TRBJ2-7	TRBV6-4	TGTGCCAGCAGTGAAGGGGGGGAGAATGGCGAGCAGTACTTC	CASSEGGENGEQYF
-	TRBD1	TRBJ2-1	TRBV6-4	TGTGCCAGCAGTGACTCGAGGGGACAGGGGCGTTTGAATGAGCAGTTCTTC	CASSDSRGQGRLNEQFF
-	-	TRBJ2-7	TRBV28	TGTGCCAGCAGCCCTGCCGACGAGGCCTACGAGCAGTACTTC	CASSPADEAYEQYF
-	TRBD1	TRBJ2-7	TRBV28	TGTGCCAGCACTCCAGGGACAGCCCCCTACGAGCAGTACTTC	CASTPGTAPYEQYF
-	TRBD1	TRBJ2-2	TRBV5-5	TGTGCCAGCCGACAGCAACTGACAGGGGTGAGCGGGGAGCTGTTTTTT	CASRQQLTGVSGELFF
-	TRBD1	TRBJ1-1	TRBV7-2	TGTGCCAGCAGCGTCCGGGCGACAGGGGCTGGGGCTGAAGCTTTCTTT	CASSVRATGAGAEAFF
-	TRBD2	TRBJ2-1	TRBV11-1	TGTGCCAGCAGCTTAGAATTGGCTAGCGGGGACTACAATGAGCAGTTCTTC	CASSLELASGDYNEQFF
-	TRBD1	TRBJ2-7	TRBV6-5	TGTGCCAGCAGACCCGACAGGGGGCATCAAGAGCAGTACTTC	CASRPDRGHQEQYF
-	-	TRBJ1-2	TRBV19	TGTGCCAGTAACTCCCTGGGGGGGGGTGGTTACACCTTC	CASNSLGGGGYTF
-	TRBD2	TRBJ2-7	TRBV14	TGTGCCAGCAGCCAACAACGCGGGGGTCGGTACGAGCAGTACTTC	CASSQQRGGRYEQYF
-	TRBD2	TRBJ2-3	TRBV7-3	TGTGCCAGCAGCTTAGGGGTGGCGGGGGGCACAGATACGCAGTATTTT	CASSLGVAGGTDTQYF
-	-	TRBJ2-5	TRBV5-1	TGCGCCAGCAGCTTGGCCACAAAACAAGAGACCCAGTACTTC	CASSLATKQETQYF
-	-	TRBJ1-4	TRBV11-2	TGTGCCAGCAGCTTAGTCAGGGGAAACGAAAAACTGTTTTTT	CASSLVRGNEKLFF
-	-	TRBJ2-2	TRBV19	TGTGCCAGTAGTAGGTCTAGTGTAAACACCGGGGAGCTGTTTTTT	CASSRSSVNTGELFF
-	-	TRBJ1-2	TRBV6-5	TGTGCCAGCAGTAGACAGGCTAACTATGGCTACACCTTC	CASSRQANYGYTF
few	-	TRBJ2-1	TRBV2	TGTGCCAGCAGTGAAGGGACTTTTTTGGATGAGCAGTTCTTC	CASSEGTFLDEQFF
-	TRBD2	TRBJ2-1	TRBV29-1	TGCAGCGTTGCGGGACTAGCTCATCGACCGATCAATGAGCAGTTCTTC	CSVAGLAHRPINEQFF